These 26 T cell receptor beta chains share one sample of origin, sequenced in a study of regulatory T cells in long-lasting Graves disease. Building the TCR beta libraries relied on iRepertoire HTBI primers, and CDR3 regions underwent Arm-PCR. One entry per CDR3 protein results from TCRdb running MiXCR on the multiplex PCR reads. The sample lists about 360,000 distinct CDR3 sequences; roughly 16% were seen once. As to time point: newly diagnosed GD, antithyroid drugs for less than 3 months. Researchers made the TCR library from RNA that was extracted from PBMCs. This sample was shared with a second study, whose subject was T cells in Graves' hyperthyroidism and ophthalmopathy.

This material consisted of peripheral blood mononuclear cells (PBMCs), taken at new diagnosis, from a patient treated with antithyroid drugs. Receptor source: a young woman with Graves disease.

This clonotype has a handful of counts. The rearrangement uses TRBV18 and TRBJ1-5; TRBD1 might be the D (6 bases). V gave up 3 bases and J gave up 0 bases, with 12 bases separating them. The V gene's germline CDR1 is KGHSH and CDR2 LQKENI. The CDR3 is 16 residues long. The CDR3 region is CASSPGGGNSNQPQHF. The CDR3 DNA sequence: TGTGCCAGCTCACCCGGGGGCGGAAATAGCAATCAGCCCCAGCATTTT.

V and J are TRBV9 and TRBJ1-3; no definite D call. Germline loops: CDR1 SGDLS, CDR2 YYNGEE. Trimming took 3 bases from V and 0 from J, leaving 7 bases between them. This CDR3 contains 14 residues. The CDR3 nucleotides read TGTGCCAGCAGCGAGGAGAGCTCTGGAAACACCATATATTTT. Translation gives CASSEESSGNTIYF.

This clonotype has a count of ten or more. The chain carries TRBV28 and TRBJ2-7, with 9 bases identical to TRBD1. J lost 2 bases, V lost 5 bases, and 7 bases had no gene match. Germline CDR1 is MDHEN and CDR2 is SYDVKM. This CDR3 comprises 15 residues. CDR3 protein: CASSAAGTGTYEQYF. The CDR3 DNA reads TGTGCCAGCAGTGCGGCCGGGACAGGGACCTACGAGCAGTACTTC.

The chain uses TRBV7-9 and TRBJ1-2; the match to TRBD1 covers 9 bases. The CDR3 has 13 amino acids. The germline V gene has CDR1 SEHNR and CDR2 FQNEAQ (reference sequence). Trimming removed 8 bases from V and 8 bases from J; junction bases left unmatched: 9. Written as DNA, the CDR3 is TGTGCCAGCGCCGGGACAGGGTATGAGGGCTACACCTTC. It specifies CASAGTGYEGYTF. Using reference TRBV7-9 and TRBJ1-2 for the parts outside the CDR3, the full variable domain is DTGVSQNPRHKITKRGQNVTFRCDPISEHNRLYWYRQTLGQGPEFLTYFQNEAQLEKSRLLSDRFSAERPKGSFSTLEIQRTEQGDSAMYLCASAGTGYEGYTFGSGTRLTVV.

This clonotype was recorded a few times. V is TRBV28 and J is TRBJ2-5; 8 bases fit TRBD2. V was clipped by 6 bases and J by 5 bases; unmatched bases: 29. The germline V gene has CDR1 MDHEN and CDR2 SYDVKM. The CDR3 consists of 21 residues. CDR3 DNA: TGTGCCAGCAGAAAAAAGCCCCCCGGGACTAGTGATCGGAGGGTGTGGGAGACCCAGTACTTC. This encodes CASRKKPPGTSDRRVWETQYF.

This clonotype has a count of ten or more. V is TRBV4-2 and J is TRBJ2-1, with 7 positions matching TRBD1. Germline V gives CDR1 LGHNA, CDR2 YNFKEQ. The V segment lost 4 bases and the J segment 5 bases; nucleotides outside the gene matches: 8. This CDR3 is built from 15 residues. In DNA, the CDR3 is TGTGCCAGCAGCCTCACCGGGACAGAGAACAATGAGCAGTTCTTC. Translating it yields CASSLTGTENNEQFF.

In its sample, this clonotype was seen a few times. CDR3 nucleotide sequence: TGTGCCAGCAGGACTAAGACCGCCGGGCTCATGAACACTGAAGCTTTCTTT. Encoded protein: CASRTKTAGLMNTEAFF. The chain employs TRBV7-9 and TRBJ1-1; D gene ambiguous. The ends were cut back, 6 bases at V and 0 bases at J, with 20 bases in the middle. CDR1 SEHNR and CDR2 FQNEAQ come from the germline V gene (reference sequence). CDR3 length equals 17 residues.

This clonotype was recorded many times. This chain links TRBV7-9 with TRBJ1-2; TRBD1 is a possible D gene (5 bases). The germline CDR1 and CDR2 sequences are SEHNR and FQNEAQ (reference sequence). The V end was cut by 5 bases, the J end by 0 bases, with 13 bases between. CDR3 size: 15 residues. CDR3 nucleotides: TGTGCCAGCAGCCCACAGGACAACCCTAACTATGGCTACACCTTC. Amino acids: CASSPQDNPNYGYTF. The entire variable domain, with the rest obtained from reference TRBV7-9 and TRBJ1-2, is as follows: DTGVSQNPRHKITKRGQNVTFRCDPISEHNRLYWYRQTLGQGPEFLTYFQNEAQLEKSRLLSDRFSAERPKGSFSTLEIQRTEQGDSAMYLCASSPQDNPNYGYTFGSGTRLTVV.

Worth noting for this clonotype: A read error may explain this, as a much larger clone is one base away. The V call is TRBV5-5, the J call TRBJ1-4; D is undetermined. The CDR3 runs 14 residues. Germline CDR1 SGHKS, CDR2 YYEKEE (reference sequence). CDR3 residues: CASSLFQHNEKLLF. CDR3 bases: TGTGCCAGCAGCTTGTTTCAGCACAATGAAAAACTGCTTTTT. Full variable domain (outside the CDR3, taken from reference TRBV5-5 and TRBJ1-4): DAGVTQSPTHLIKTRGQQVTLRCSPISGHKSVSWYQQVLGQGPQFIFQYYEKEERGRGNFPDRFSARQFPNYSSELNVNALLLGDSALYLCASSLFQHNEKLLFGSGTQLSVL.

As for this clonotype: A much larger clone differs from this one at a single base, so this may be a read error. The V gene is TRBV12-3 or TRBV12-4, the J gene TRBJ1-2; a possible D gene is TRBD1 (5 bases). Trimming shortened V by 1 base and J by 7 bases, and 16 bases separated the two germline ends. The CDR3 runs to 15 residues. CDR3 coding DNA: TGTGCCAGCAGTTTAGGCGGGGGGGGAGCGGGTGGCTACACCTTC. Its protein is CASSLGGGGAGGYTF.

Comment on this clonotype: It may be a read error: a sequence one base away is much more abundant. The chain uses TRBV5-1 and TRBJ1-3; 7 positions match TRBD1. This CDR3 region has 14 residues. V lost 7 bases, J lost 4 bases, and 8 bases stayed unmatched. Germline V gives CDR1 SGHRS, CDR2 YFSETQ. The CDR3 protein is CASGTQGNGNTIYF. CDR3 nucleotides: TGCGCCAGCGGCACACAGGGGAACGGAAACACCATATATTTT.

This clonotype was counted many times. V and J are TRBV20-1 and TRBJ2-7; no clear D gene. Germline V CDR1 and CDR2: DFQATT, SNEGSKA (reference sequence). This CDR3 spans 13 amino acids. Trimming removed 3 bases at V and 6 bases at J, with 15 bases between. The CDR3 region is CSARGNTGGEQYF. The CDR3 DNA follows: TGCAGTGCTAGGGGGAACACGGGCGGCGAGCAGTACTTC.

This clonotype turned up a few times. The V call is TRBV6-9, the J call TRBJ1-4, with unresolved D. The ends were cut back, 3 bases at V and 3 bases at J, with 11 bases in the middle. The CDR3 sequence is 15 residues long. The germline gives CDR1 MNHGY, CDR2 SVAAGI. The CDR3 region is CASSYSTPSNEKLFF. CDR3 bases: TGTGCCAGCAGTTACTCTACTCCCTCTAATGAAAAACTGTTTTTT.

This clonotype occurred many times. The genes are TRBV5-1 and TRBJ2-1, with TRBD1 matching 9 bases. V lost 4 bases to trimming and J lost 6 bases; unmatched junction nucleotides: 11. Germline values: CDR1 SGHRS, CDR2 YFSETQ. The CDR3 runs 16 residues. As DNA, the CDR3 is TGCGCCAGCAGCGGAACACCCGGGACAGGGATCAATGAGCAGTTCTTC. Translation: CASSGTPGTGINEQFF.

This clonotype was picked up a small number of times. V is TRBV5-1 and J is TRBJ2-2; D is perhaps TRBD1 (6 bases). CDR3 length: 17 amino acids. V lost 2 bases and J lost 1, with 15 bases in between. Germline V gives CDR1 SGHRS, CDR2 YFSETQ. For the CDR3, the DNA is TGCGCCAGCAGCTTTGTACCCGGGACACAGAACACCGGGGAGCTGTTTTTT. Protein sequence: CASSFVPGTQNTGELFF.

The gene calls are TRBV10-1 and TRBJ2-2, with D possibly being TRBD2 (7 bases). V gave up 7 bases and J gave up 2 bases, with 20 bases separating them. The CDR3 has 17 amino acids. Germline V gives CDR1 WNHNN, CDR2 SYGVQD (reference sequence). In DNA, the CDR3 is TGCGCCAGCACCGCTCGGGGGGCAGATCAAAACACCGGGGAGCTGTTTTTT. Protein: CASTARGADQNTGELFF.

This clonotype was seen more than once but under ten times. J is TRBJ2-6 and V is TRBV9; maybe TRBD1 (6 bases). The CDR3 contains 15 residues. CDR1 SGDLS and CDR2 YYNGEE come from the germline V gene. Trimming stripped 0 bases from V and 2 bases from J, with 6 bases between. CDR3 nucleotides: TGTGCCAGCAGCGTAGAGGGGGCTGGGGCCAACGTCCTGACTTTC. It yields the protein CASSVEGAGANVLTF.

This clonotype was detected many times. The rearrangement joins TRBV10-3 to TRBJ2-3; unclear D gene. CDR1 and CDR2 (germline): ENHRY, SYGVKD. The CDR3 runs to 12 residues. Trimming shortened V by 4 bases and J by 10 bases, and 12 bases separated the two germline ends. The CDR3 bases are TGTGCCATCAGTGGTGGGTCTTCCGCGCAGTATTTT. Protein: CAISGGSSAQYF.

V gene TRBV29-1 combines with J gene TRBJ2-2; D is unresolved. Germline-derived CDR1 and CDR2 are SQVTM and ANQGSEA. V was shortened by 4 bases and J by 1 base, with 7 bases between the two germline ends. CDR3 length: 13 amino acids. The CDR3: CSVGPENTGELFF. CDR3 DNA: TGCAGCGTTGGACCCGAGAACACCGGGGAGCTGTTTTTT.

This clonotype was counted only a few times. J is TRBJ1-1 and V is TRBV5-6, with D possibly being TRBD1 (6 bases). The CDR3 is made up of 15 amino acids. Germline-derived CDR1 and CDR2 are SGHDT and YYEEEE. Trimming pared 4 bases from V and 1 base from J, leaving 14 bases between. As DNA, the CDR3 is TGTGCCAGCAGCGGGGGCCTCCGGGCGAACACTGAAGCTTTCTTT. Its translation is CASSGGLRANTEAFF.

This clonotype was counted at least ten times. An end of the junction differs from the germline gene, which may be a read error. J is TRBJ2-1 and V is TRBV5-1, with D maybe TRBD1 (7 bases). The CDR3 sequence is 12 residues long. Germline V gives CDR1 SGHRS, CDR2 YFSETQ. CDR3 bases: TGCGCCAGCAGCTTGGCCGCGGGACAGAGACTCTTC. Amino acids: CASSLAAGQRLF.

This clonotype occurred many times. V usage is TRBV4-1 and J usage is TRBJ2-7; either TRBD1 or TRBD2 may fit D (5 bases each). From germline, CDR1 is MGHRA and CDR2 YSYEKL. The CDR3 is 15 amino acids. The V gene lost 2 bases and the J gene lost 3 bases, with 14 bases spanning the gap. The CDR3 DNA reads TGCGCCAGCAGCCAAAACGGGGCTAGCAGCTACGAGCAGTACTTC. Amino acids: CASSQNGASSYEQYF.

This clonotype showed up many times. The chain uses TRBV11-2 and TRBJ2-3; D is unresolved. Trimming removed 3 bases at V and 9 bases at J, with 7 bases between. The CDR3 has 11 amino acids. Germline assignment: CDR1 SGHAT and CDR2 FQNNGV. The CDR3 nucleotides are TGTGCCAGCAGCTTCGGCCGGACGCAGTATTTT. It yields the protein CASSFGRTQYF.

This clonotype was seen ten or more times. The chain joins TRBV6-1 to TRBJ2-7, with D perhaps given as TRBD1 or TRBD2 (6 bases each). This CDR3 has 18 amino acids. V gave up 2 bases and J gave up 5 bases, with 25 bases separating them. Germline V CDR1 and CDR2: MNHNS, SASEGT. CDR3 in DNA: TGTGCCAGCAGTGAACTCGGGGGCATGGGGTCGTCGTCCGACGAGCAGTACTTC. As protein: CASSELGGMGSSSDEQYF.

This sequence joins TRBV19 and TRBJ1-5; no firm D call. The CDR3 has 14 residues. Trimming took off 4 bases at V and 5 bases at J, with 12 bases between the two ends. Per the germline V gene, CDR1 is LNHDA and CDR2 is SQIVND (reference sequence). CDR3 amino acids: CASSRGRVYQPQHF. CDR3 bases: TGTGCCAGTAGTAGAGGGCGGGTTTATCAGCCCCAGCATTTT.

This clonotype was counted many times. This chain joins TRBV7-9 and TRBJ1-1; D unresolved. CDR3 size: 13 residues. V dropped 0 bases and J dropped 8 bases, with 10 bases sitting between them. Germline V gene sequence: CDR1 SEHNR, CDR2 FQNEAQ (reference sequence). CDR3 region: CASSLAGPTEAFF. The CDR3 region has the DNA TGTGCCAGCAGCTTAGCAGGCCCGACCGAAGCTTTCTTT.